The entry that follows covers one T cell receptor beta chain sequence. As yet, its antigen is unknown. The data were taken from a study of radiation and T cells in renal cell carcinoma. Study conclusions and caveats: Top tumor clonotypes rose in blood 2 weeks post-radiation, then contracted. Baseline intratumoral clonotype presence is unknown without pretreatment biopsies.

Data came from immunoSEQ multiplex PCR; TCRdb stores just in-frame clones and leaves some out. The table lists roughly 130,000 clones, over 75% of them singletons. This CDR3 comprises 15 residues. The germline V and J ends were trimmed by 7 bases and 4 bases, with 17 bases remaining between them. In germline, CDR1 is MNHEY, CDR2 SVGAGI. Documented time point: blood 2 weeks post-SBRT. Treatment of the sample: 15 Gy SBRT to primary tumor, nephrectomy 4 weeks later. Blood was sampled at baseline, 2 weeks and 4 weeks after SBRT. The sequencing used blood, collected from a patient whose treatment included radiotherapy and nephrectomy. The chain uses TRBV6-5 and TRBJ1-3; D is possibly TRBD1 (6 bases). This TCR derives from a woman aged 55-69 years with renal cell carcinoma. CDR3 in amino acids: CASTDIDRFGNTIYF. In nucleotides, the CDR3 is TGTGCCAGCACCGACATCGACAGGTTCGGAAACACCATATATTTT.